This TCR beta chain was captured by sequencing in a study of beta chain features in type 1 diabetes. A heparinised blood draw that averaged approximately 110 mL was obtained once from each donor. This clone was found a few times. One end of the junction varies from germline; a read error may be responsible. The CDR3 totals 15 residues. In germline, CDR1 is SGHTA, CDR2 FQGNSA. Every bit of the isolated RNA underwent reverse transcription, so sequencing read expressed TCRB transcripts. This table comes from immunoSEQ multiplex PCR, and its TCRdb copy is limited to in-frame clones, with some not included. The data contain approximately 150,000 clones, more than 9% of them singletons.

The sequence was obtained from a man between 18 and 29 years old in good health. Material for sequencing was naive CD4+ T cells from blood. The rearrangement links TRBV7-2 to TRBJ2-3; 10 nucleotides line up with TRBD2. In DNA form, the CDR3 reads TGTGCCAGCAGCCTAGCGGGGGCCCCTCTGGATACGCAGTATTTT. Translation: CASSLAGAPLDTQYF.